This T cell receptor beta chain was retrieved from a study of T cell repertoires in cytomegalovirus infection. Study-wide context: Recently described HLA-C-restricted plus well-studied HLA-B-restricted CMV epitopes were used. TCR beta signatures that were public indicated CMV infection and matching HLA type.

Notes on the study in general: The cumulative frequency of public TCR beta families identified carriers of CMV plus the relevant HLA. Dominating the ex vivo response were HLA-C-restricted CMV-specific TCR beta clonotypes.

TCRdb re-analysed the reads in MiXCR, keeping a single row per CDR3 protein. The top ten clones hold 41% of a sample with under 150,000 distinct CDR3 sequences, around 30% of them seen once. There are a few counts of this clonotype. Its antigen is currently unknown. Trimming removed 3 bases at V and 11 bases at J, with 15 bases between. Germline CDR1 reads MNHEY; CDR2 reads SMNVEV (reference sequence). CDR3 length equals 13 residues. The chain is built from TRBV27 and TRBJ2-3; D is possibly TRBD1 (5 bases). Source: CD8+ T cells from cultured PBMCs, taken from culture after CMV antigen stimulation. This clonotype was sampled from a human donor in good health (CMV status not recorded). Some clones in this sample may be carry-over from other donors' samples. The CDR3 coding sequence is TGTGCCAGCAGTTTGGGGCGGTTTGGCCAGCAGTATTTT. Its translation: CASSLGRFGQQYF.